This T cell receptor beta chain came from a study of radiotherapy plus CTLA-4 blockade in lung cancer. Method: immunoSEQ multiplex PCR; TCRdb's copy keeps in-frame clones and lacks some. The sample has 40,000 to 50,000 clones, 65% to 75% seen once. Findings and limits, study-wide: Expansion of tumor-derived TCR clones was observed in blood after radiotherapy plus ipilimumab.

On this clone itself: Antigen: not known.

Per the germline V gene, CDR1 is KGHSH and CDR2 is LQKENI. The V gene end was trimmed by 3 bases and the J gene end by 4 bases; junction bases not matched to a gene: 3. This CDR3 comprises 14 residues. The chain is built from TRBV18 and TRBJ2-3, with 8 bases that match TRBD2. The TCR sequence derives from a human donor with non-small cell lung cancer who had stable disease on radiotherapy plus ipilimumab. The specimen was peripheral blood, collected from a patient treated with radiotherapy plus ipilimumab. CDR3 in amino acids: CASSPGLVPDTQYF. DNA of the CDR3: TGTGCCAGCTCACCGGGACTAGTCCCAGATACGCAGTATTTT.